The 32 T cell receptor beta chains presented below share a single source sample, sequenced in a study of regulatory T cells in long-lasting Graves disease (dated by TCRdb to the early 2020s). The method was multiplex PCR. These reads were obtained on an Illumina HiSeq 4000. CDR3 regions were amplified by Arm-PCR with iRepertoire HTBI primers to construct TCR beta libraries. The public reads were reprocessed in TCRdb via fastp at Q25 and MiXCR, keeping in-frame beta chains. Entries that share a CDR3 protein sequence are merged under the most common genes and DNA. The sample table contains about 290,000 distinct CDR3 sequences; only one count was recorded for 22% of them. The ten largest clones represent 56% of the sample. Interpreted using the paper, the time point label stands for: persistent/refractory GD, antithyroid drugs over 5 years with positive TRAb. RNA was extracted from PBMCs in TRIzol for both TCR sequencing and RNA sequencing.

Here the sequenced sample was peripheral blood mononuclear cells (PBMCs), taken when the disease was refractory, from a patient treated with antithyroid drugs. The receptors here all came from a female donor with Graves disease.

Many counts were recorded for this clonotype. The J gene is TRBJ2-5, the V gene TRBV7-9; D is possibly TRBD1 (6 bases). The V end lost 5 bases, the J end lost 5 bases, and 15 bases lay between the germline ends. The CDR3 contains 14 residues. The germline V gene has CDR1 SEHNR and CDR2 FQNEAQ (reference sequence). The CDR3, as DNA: TGTGCCAGCAGCACTGGGGACAAAAGGGAGACCCAGTACTTC. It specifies CASSTGDKRETQYF.

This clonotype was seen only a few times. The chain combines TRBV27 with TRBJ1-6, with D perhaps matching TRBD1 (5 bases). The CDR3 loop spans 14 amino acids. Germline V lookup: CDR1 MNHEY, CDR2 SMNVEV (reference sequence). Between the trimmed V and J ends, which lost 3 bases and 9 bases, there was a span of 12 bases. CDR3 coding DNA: TGTGCCAGCAGTTTCGGTGGGGGGGGTTCACCCCTCCACTTT. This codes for CASSFGGGGSPLHF.

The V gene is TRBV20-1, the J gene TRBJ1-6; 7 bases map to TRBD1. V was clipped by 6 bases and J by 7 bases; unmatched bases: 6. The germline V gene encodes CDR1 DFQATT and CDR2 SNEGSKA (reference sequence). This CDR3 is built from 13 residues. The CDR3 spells CSAGGSVNSPLHF. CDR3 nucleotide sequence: TGCAGTGCAGGGGGCAGTGTGAATTCACCCCTCCACTTT.

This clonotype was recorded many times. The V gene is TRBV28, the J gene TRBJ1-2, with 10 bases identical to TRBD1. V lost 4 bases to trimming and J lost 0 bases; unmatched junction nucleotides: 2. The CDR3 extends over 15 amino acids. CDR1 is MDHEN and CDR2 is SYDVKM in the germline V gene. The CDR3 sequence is CASSSGQGANYGYTF. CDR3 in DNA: TGTGCCAGCAGTTCCGGACAGGGGGCTAACTATGGCTACACCTTC.

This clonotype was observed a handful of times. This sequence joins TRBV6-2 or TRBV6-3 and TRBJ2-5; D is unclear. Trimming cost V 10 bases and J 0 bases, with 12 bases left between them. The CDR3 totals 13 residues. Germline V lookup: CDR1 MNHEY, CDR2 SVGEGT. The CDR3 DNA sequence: TGTGCCACACGGCGAGTTGACCAAGAGACCCAGTACTTC. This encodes CATRRVDQETQYF.

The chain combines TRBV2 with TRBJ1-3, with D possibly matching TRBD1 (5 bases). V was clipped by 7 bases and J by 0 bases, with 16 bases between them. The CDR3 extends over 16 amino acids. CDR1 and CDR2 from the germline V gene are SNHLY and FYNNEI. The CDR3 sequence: CASKKTVATSGNTIYF. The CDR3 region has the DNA TGTGCCAGCAAGAAGACAGTTGCGACCTCTGGAAACACCATATATTTT.

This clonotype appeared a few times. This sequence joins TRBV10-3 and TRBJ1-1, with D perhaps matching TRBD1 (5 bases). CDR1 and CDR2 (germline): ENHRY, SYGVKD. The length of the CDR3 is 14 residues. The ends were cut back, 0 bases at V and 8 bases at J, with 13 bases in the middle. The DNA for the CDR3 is TGTGCCATCAGTGAGTCTACCGGGACCCCAGAAGCTTTCTTT. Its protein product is CAISESTGTPEAFF.

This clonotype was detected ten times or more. This CDR3 reads CASSYSGQTYEQYF. The DNA of the CDR3 is TGTGCCAGCAGTTACTCGGGACAGACCTACGAGCAGTACTTC. The chain joins TRBV6-5 to TRBJ2-7; 7 nucleotides agree with TRBD1. Looked up from germline, CDR1 is MNHEY and CDR2 is SVGAGI. The CDR3 is 14 residues long. V was clipped by 0 bases and J by 2 bases; unmatched bases: 1.

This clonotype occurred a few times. The CDR3 sequence is CASSYRTGEYQETQYF. In DNA form, the CDR3 reads TGTGCCAGCAGCTACCGGACAGGAGAGTACCAAGAGACCCAGTACTTC. The J gene is TRBJ2-5, the V gene TRBV7-9, with 7 bases aligning to TRBD1. Losses at the gene ends were 4 bases for V and 0 bases for J; bases not matched to a gene: 8. The germline V gene has CDR1 SEHNR and CDR2 FQNEAQ (reference sequence). The CDR3 loop spans 16 amino acids.

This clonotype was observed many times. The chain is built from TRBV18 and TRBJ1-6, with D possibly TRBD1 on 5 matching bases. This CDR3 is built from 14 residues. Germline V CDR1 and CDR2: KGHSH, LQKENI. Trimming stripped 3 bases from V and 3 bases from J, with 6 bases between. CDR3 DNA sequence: TGTGCCAGCTCACCCGACAGCTATAATTCACCCCTCCACTTT. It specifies CASSPDSYNSPLHF.

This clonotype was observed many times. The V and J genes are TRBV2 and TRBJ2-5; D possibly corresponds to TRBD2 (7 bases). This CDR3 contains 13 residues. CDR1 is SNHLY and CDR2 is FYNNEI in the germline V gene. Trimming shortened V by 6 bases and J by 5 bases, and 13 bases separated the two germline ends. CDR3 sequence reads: CASRSGGAETQYF. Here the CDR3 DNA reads TGTGCCAGCAGATCGGGGGGCGCCGAGACCCAGTACTTC.

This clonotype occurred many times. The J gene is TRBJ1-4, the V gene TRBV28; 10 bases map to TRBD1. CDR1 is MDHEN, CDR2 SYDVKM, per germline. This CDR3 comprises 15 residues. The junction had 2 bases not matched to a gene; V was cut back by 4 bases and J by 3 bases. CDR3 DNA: TGTGCCAGCAGTTGGGACAGGGGCCCTAATGAAAAACTGTTTTTT. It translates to CASSWDRGPNEKLFF. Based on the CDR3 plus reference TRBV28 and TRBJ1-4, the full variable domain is DVKVTQSSRYLVKRTGEKVFLECVQDMDHENMFWYRQDPGLGLRLIYFSYDVKMKEKGDIPEGYSVSREKKERFSLILESASTNQTSMYLCASSWDRGPNEKLFFGSGTQLSVL.

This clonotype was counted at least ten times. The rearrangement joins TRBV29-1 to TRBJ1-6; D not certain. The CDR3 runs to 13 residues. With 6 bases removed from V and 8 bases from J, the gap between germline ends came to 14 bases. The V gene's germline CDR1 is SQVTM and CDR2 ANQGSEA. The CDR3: CSVAAELHSPLHF. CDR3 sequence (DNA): TGCAGCGTGGCCGCGGAGCTACATTCACCCCTCCACTTT.

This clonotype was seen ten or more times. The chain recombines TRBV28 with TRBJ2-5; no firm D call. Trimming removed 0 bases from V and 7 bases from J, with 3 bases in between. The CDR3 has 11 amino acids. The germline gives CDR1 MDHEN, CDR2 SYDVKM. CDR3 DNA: TGTGCCAGCAGTTTATGGGGGACCCAGTACTTC. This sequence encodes CASSLWGTQYF.

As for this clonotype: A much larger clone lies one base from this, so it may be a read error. CDR3 region: CASRGDRNNEQYF. The CDR3 DNA follows: TGTGCCAGCAGGGGGGACAGGAACAATGAGCAGTACTTC. The rearrangement joins TRBV2 to TRBJ2-5; the match to TRBD1 covers 8 bases. From germline, CDR1 is SNHLY and CDR2 FYNNEI. CDR3 size: 13 residues. Trimming at V came to 6 bases and at J to 11 bases, leaving 11 bases not matched to a gene.

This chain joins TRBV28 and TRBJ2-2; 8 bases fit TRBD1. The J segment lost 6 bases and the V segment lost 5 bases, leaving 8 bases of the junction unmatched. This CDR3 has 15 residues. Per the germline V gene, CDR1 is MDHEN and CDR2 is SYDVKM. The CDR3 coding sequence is TGTGCCAGCAGTCCCAGGACAGGGTGGTCCGGGGAGCTGTTTTTT. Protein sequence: CASSPRTGWSGELFF.

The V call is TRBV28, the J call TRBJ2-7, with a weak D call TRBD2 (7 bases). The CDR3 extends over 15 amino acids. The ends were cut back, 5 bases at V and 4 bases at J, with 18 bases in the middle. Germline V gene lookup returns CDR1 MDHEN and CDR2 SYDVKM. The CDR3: CASSPPGAGEYEQYF. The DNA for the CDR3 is TGTGCCAGCAGTCCTCCGGGGGCGGGAGAGTACGAGCAGTACTTC.

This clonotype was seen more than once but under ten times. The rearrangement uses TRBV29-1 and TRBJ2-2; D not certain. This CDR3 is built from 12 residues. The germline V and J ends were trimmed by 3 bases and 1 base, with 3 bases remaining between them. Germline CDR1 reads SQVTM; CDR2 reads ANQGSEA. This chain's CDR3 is CSVDQNTGELFF. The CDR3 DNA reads TGCAGCGTTGATCAGAACACCGGGGAGCTGTTTTTT.

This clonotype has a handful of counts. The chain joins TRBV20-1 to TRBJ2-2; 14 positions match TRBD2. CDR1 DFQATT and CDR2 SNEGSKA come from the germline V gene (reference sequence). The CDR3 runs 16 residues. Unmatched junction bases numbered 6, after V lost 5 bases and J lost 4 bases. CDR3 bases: TGCAGTGCTGACGGACTAGCGGGAGGAGGCACCGGGGAGCTGTTTTTT. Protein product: CSADGLAGGGTGELFF.

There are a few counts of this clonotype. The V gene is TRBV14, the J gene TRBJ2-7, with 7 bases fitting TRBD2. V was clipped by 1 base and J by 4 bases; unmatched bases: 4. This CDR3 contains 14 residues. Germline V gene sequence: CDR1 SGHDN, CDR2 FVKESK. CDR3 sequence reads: CASSQGGGRYEQYF. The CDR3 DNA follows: TGTGCCAGCAGCCAAGGGGGCGGGAGATACGAGCAGTACTTC.

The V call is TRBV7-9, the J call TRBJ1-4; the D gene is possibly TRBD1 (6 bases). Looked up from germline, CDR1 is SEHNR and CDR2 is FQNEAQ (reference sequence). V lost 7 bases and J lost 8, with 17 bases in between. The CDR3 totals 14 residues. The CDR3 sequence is CASTNTGTPEKLFF. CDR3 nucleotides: TGTGCCAGCACCAATACAGGGACCCCCGAAAAACTGTTTTTT.

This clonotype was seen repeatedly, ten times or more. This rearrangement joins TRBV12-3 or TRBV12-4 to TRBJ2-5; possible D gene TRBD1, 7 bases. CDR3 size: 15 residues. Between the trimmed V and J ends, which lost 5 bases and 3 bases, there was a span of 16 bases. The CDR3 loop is CASSRRGAGEETQYF. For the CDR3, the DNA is TGTGCCAGCAGTCGCAGGGGGGCCGGGGAAGAGACCCAGTACTTC.

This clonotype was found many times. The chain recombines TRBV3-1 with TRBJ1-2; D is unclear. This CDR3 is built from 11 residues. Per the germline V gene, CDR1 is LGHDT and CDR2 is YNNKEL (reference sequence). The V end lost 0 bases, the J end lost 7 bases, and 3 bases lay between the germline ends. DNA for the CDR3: TGTGCCAGCAGCCAAGAGTTTGGCTACACCTTC. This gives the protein CASSQEFGYTF.

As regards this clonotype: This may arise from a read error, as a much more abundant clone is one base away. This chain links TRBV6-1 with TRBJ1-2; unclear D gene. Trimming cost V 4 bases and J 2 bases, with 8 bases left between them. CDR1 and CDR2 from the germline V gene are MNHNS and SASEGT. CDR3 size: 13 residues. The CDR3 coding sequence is TGTGCCAGCAGTGGGGTCGAGAACTATGGCTACACCTTC. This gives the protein CASSGVENYGYTF.

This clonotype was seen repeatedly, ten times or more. The CDR3 DNA reads TGTGCCAGCAGTGCCCTAACAGGGTGGGCTAAGGAGCAGTACTTC. Translating gives CASSALTGWAKEQYF. This sequence joins TRBV28 and TRBJ2-7; the D gene is possibly TRBD1 (6 bases). The CDR3 runs to 15 residues. Germline CDR1 MDHEN, CDR2 SYDVKM. Trimming removed 5 bases from V and 7 bases from J, with 21 bases in between.

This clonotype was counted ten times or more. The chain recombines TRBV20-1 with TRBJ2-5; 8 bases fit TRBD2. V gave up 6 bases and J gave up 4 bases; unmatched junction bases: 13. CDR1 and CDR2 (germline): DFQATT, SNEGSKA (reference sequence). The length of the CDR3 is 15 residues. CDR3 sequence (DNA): TGCAGTGCCCCCGACGGGGGGGGAGTTGGAGAGACCCAGTACTTC. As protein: CSAPDGGGVGETQYF.

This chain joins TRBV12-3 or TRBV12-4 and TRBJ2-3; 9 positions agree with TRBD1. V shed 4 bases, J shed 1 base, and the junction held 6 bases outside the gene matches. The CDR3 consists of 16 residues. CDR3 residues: CASSSQDRGGTDTQYF. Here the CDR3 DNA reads TGTGCCAGCAGTTCCCAGGACAGGGGTGGCACAGATACGCAGTATTTT.

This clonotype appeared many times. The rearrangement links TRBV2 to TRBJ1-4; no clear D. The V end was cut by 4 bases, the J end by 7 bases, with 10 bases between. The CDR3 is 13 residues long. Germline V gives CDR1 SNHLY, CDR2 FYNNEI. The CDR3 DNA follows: TGTGCCAGCAGTGGGGCAGAAACTGAAAAACTGTTTTTT. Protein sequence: CASSGAETEKLFF.

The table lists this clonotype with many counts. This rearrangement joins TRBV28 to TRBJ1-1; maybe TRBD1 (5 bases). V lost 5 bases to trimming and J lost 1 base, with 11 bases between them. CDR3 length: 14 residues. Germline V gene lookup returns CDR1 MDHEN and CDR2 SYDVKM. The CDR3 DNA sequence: TGTGCCAGCAGTGGCACCGGGGGGAACACTGAAGCTTTCTTT. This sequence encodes CASSGTGGNTEAFF. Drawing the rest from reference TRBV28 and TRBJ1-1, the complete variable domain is DVKVTQSSRYLVKRTGEKVFLECVQDMDHENMFWYRQDPGLGLRLIYFSYDVKMKEKGDIPEGYSVSREKKERFSLILESASTNQTSMYLCASSGTGGNTEAFFGQGTRLTVV.

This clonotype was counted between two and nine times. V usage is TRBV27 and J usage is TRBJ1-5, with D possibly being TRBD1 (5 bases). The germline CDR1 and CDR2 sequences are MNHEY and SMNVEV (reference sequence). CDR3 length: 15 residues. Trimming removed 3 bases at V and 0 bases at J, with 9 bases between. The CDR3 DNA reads TGTGCCAGCAGTTTTGGGGGGACTAGCAATCAGCCCCAGCATTTT. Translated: CASSFGGTSNQPQHF.

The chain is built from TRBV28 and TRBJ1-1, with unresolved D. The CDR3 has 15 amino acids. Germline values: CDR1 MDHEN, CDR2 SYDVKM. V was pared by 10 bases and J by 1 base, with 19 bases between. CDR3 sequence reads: CATSNPGTENTEAFF. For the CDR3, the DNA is TGTGCCACGTCGAACCCAGGTACTGAGAACACTGAAGCTTTCTTT.

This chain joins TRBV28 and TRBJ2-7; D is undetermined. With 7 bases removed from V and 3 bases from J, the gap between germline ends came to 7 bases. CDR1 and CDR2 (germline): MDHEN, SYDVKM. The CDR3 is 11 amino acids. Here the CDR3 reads CASNSHYEQYF. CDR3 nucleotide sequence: TGTGCCAGCAATTCCCACTACGAGCAGTACTTC.